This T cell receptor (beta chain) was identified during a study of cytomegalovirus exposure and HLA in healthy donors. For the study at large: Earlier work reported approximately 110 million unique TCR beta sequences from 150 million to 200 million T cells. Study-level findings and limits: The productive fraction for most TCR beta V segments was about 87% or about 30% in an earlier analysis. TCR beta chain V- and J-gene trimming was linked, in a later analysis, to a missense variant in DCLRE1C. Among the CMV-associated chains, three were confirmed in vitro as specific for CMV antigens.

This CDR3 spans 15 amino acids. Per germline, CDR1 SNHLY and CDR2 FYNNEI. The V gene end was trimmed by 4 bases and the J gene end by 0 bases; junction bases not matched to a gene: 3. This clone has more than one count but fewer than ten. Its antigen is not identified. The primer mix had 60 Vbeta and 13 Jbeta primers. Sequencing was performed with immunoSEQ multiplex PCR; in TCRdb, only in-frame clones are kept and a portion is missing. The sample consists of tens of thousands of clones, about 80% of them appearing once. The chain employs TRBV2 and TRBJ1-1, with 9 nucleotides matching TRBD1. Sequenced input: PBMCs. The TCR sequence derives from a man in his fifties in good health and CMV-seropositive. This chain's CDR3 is CASSGGTGLNTEAFF. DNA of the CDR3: TGTGCCAGCAGTGGAGGGACAGGGCTGAACACTGAAGCTTTCTTT.